The present entry profiles one TCR beta chain with its context. No cognate antigen has been identified for it. No qualities accompany the bases; no much larger clone lies one base away. The sample belongs to a study of T cell responses to AZD1222 COVID-19 vaccine (dated by TCRdb to the early 2020s). Background for the entire study: TCR sequencing was performed for 230 to 250 trial participants, of whom around 200 were given two doses of AZD1222 and around 25 were given two doses of MenACWY control vaccine. Trial participants were enrolled into age subgroups of 18-55, 56-69 and 70-plus years, which contained roughly 140, 27 and 60 TCR-sequenced participants, respectively. Beyond this particular receptor, the publication reports: Conclusions about previously exposed vaccinees are limited because only a handful of AZD1222 recipients were SARS-CoV-2 seropositive at baseline. Nearly half of unique spike-specific TCRs reportedly recognized epitopes outside regions mutated in the B.1.351 and B.1.1.7 variants. Participants were mostly white British and included more females than males, and it was suggested by the authors that clonal diversity may have been underestimated. The 56-69-year group was small, and its depth increase did not reach significance, likely because of low power. Because no day 14 peak-response samples were available, the repertoires could be characterized only after the peak T cell response. After two AZD1222 doses, spike-specific TCR breadth and depth were significantly higher than at day 0 and than in MenACWY recipients. The vaccine-associated CD4 TCRs covered the entire spike protein, and the dominant responses fell in regions 160-218 and 743-854.

Taken with the paper, the label for time point translates to: baseline before first vaccination. This specimen's treatment or condition label, interpreted: meningococcal conjugate vaccine given as trial control. Vaccinee samples came from UK trials COV001 and COV002, including a single-blind randomized controlled phase 2/3 trial of AZD1222 (ChAdOx1 nCoV-19) in healthy adults. For TCRbeta chain sequencing, PBMC samples from trial participants were taken at day 0 and at day 28 after the second dose. The CDR3 regions of human TCRbeta chains were analyzed by immunosequencing. In the paper's pipeline: TCRs in the repertoires were compared against a reference library of SARS-CoV-2-specific TCRs that had been generated with the MIRA antigen-specificity platform. Breadth meant the fraction of unique TCRs that were SARS-CoV-2-associated, whereas depth meant the fraction of total T cells that were SARS-CoV-2-associated. Using the MIRA data, each spike-specific TCR was mapped to the spike region that the TCR reacts to and placed in a CD4 or CD8 class. Log10-transformed breadth and depth values were compared by one-way ANOVA with Sidak's multiple comparisons tests. Not all clones reach the TCRdb copy of this immuneACCESS table, which keeps in-frame sequences only. Checked studies attribute under half of the gap to unresolved V genes and leave the rest unexplained. D and trimming were read from the DNA, whereas the V and J calls and clone size are those reported in that table. The sample records 100,000 to 150,000 clones, less than 95% of which are singletons. The ten most abundant clones make up roughly 4.4% of the sample.

Ends trimmed: V by 2 bases, J by 6 bases; bases unmatched to a gene: 9. The CDR3 numbers 17 residues from cysteine through phenylalanine. Only the CDR3 DNA is retained, 51 bases long and in frame from the first base. The germline V gene provides CDR1 SGHTA and CDR2 FQGNSA. The input for sequencing was peripheral blood, taken on day 0 of MenACWY control vaccination. The receptor was derived from an adult in good health. The chain couples TRBV7-2 to TRBJ1-6; TRBD1 lines up with 8 middle nucleotides. The DNA sequence is given as TGTGCCAGCAGCTTATCAGGGGACAGGAGGGGTAATTCACCCCTCCACTTT. The translation is CASSLSGDRRGNSPLHF.